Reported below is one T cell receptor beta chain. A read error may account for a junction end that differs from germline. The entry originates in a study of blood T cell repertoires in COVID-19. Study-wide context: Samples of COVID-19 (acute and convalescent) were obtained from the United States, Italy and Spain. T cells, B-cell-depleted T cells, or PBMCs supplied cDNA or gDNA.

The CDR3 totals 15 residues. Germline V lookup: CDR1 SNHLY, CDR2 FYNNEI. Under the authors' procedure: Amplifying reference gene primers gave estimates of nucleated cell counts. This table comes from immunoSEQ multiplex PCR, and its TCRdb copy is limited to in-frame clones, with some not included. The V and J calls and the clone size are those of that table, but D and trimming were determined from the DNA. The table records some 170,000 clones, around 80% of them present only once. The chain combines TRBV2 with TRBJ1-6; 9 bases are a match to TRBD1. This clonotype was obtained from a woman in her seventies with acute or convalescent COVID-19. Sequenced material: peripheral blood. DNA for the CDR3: TGTGCCAGCAGCCAAGAAGGGGGACAGGGTTCACGCCTCCACTTT. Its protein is CASSQEGGQGSRLHF.